A single sample is the source of the 5 T cell receptor beta chains below, sequenced in a study of T cell changes during pregnancy in multiple sclerosis. Repertoires were generated with immunoSEQ multiplex PCR, while TCRdb's copy carries only in-frame clones and drops some. The table has about 110,000 clones, 91% seen once. The sample consisted of peripheral blood, taken after pregnancy. The source is a female donor with multiple sclerosis, enrolled in a pregnancy study.

This chain connects TRBV5-1 to TRBJ1-1; 10 bases agree with TRBD1. CDR3 length: 17 residues. V was clipped by 5 bases and J by 2 bases; unmatched bases: 12. CDR1 SGHRS and CDR2 YFSETQ come from the germline V gene. CDR3 amino acids: CASRPPAGTGANTEAFF. The CDR3 DNA is TGCGCCAGCAGACCACCGGCTGGGACAGGGGCAAACACTGAAGCTTTCTTT.

This chain connects TRBV5-1 to TRBJ2-1; TRBD2 matches at 12 bases. Germline CDR1 and CDR2: SGHRS and YFSETQ. The V segment lost 3 bases and the J segment 2 bases; nucleotides outside the gene matches: 3. The CDR3 is 16 residues long. CDR3 nucleotides: TGCGCCAGCAGCTCCACTAGCGGGGGGACCTACAATGAGCAGTTCTTC. As protein: CASSSTSGGTYNEQFF.

V and J are TRBV18 and TRBJ1-1; no clear D gene. The CDR3 runs 17 residues. The germline gives CDR1 KGHSH, CDR2 LQKENI. V lost 3 bases to trimming and J lost 1 base, with 18 bases between them. The CDR3 region has the DNA TGTGCCAGCTCACCCGGACTCTCTAGGACGGCGAACACTGAAGCTTTCTTT. It codes for CASSPGLSRTANTEAFF.

In DNA, the CDR3 is TGCGCCAGCAGCCAAGTGGGACAGGGGACCCAGTACTTC. Protein: CASSQVGQGTQYF. V gene TRBV4-1 combines with J gene TRBJ2-5, with 9 bases that match TRBD1. Germline lookup yields CDR1 MGHRA and CDR2 YSYEKL. V shed 1 base and J 7 bases; nucleotides not matched to a gene: 1. This CDR3 is built from 13 residues.

V gene TRBV7-9 combines with J gene TRBJ2-1, with 14 positions matching TRBD2. Germline assignment: CDR1 SEHNR and CDR2 FQNEAQ (reference sequence). V dropped 1 base and J dropped 7; count of bases not matched to a gene: 6. CDR3 length: 17 amino acids. Written as DNA, the CDR3 is TGTGCCAGCAGCTTAGGATTGGGACTAGCGGGGGAGAATGAGCAGTTCTTC. Residues: CASSLGLGLAGENEQFF.